The entry that follows covers one T cell receptor (beta chain) sequence. Some clones are missing from TCRdb's copy, which holds only in-frame ones; the method was immunoSEQ multiplex PCR. The table has about 20,000 clones, 92% seen once. The entry originates in a study of lymphopenia after photon versus proton radiotherapy. Looked up from germline, CDR1 is SGHDT and CDR2 is YYEEEE. This CDR3 spans 17 amino acids. V was clipped by 0 bases and J by 6 bases, with 22 bases between them. The sequencing here drew on peripheral blood, taken from a patient treated with proton-based radiotherapy. This sequence joins TRBV5-6 and TRBJ2-7; tentative D call: TRBD2 (5 bases). This receptor was identified in a woman aged 70 to 79 with pancreatic cancer. Some clones in this sample may be carry-over from other donors' samples. CDR3 bases: TGTGCCAGCAGCTTGGGAAGCCTAGCCTGGAGCTATTCCGAGCAGTACTTC. Translation: CASSLGSLAWSYSEQYF.